A selection of T cell receptor beta chains follows, all from one sample in a study of TIL therapy for anti-PD-1-resistant metastatic lung cancer. TCRdb's table, derived via immunoSEQ multiplex PCR, lists solely in-frame clones and lacks some. The sample records 35,000 to 55,000 clones, 79% being singletons. The source material was blood, sampled at baseline. These receptors originate from a man aged 70 or older with non-small cell lung cancer. Each CDR3 is given with its conserved first and last residue. The D gene is left open where the match is weak. Part of the rows lack a size; the others show once, few, many or a class for expanded clones.

V gene	J gene	D gene	clone size	CDR3 DNA	CDR3 protein
TRBV30	TRBJ2-3	.	.	TGTGCCTGGAGTGAGGGGAACGCCGTCGGTACGCAGTATTTT	CAWSEGNAVGTQYF
TRBV19	TRBJ2-4	TRBD2	.	TGTGCCAGTAGTATAGAAACTAGCGGGAGCGATGTGACCAAAAACATTCAGTACTTC	CASSIETSGSDVTKNIQYF
TRBV7-9	TRBJ2-7	.	.	TGTGCCAGCAGCTCAGAGCCCGGGACGCCTCCCTACGAGCAGTACTTC	CASSSEPGTPPYEQYF
TRBV9	TRBJ2-7	TRBD2	.	TGTGCCAGCAGCGTCAGCGGGGGGGATCGGTACGAGCAGTACTTC	CASSVSGGDRYEQYF
TRBV6-5	TRBJ2-7	.	.	TGTGCCAGCAGGAAAGCTAACGAGCAGTACTTC	CASRKANEQYF
TRBV2	TRBJ1-4	.	.	TGTGCCAGCAGTCGCTCAGGGAGTAATGAAAAACTGTTTTTT	CASSRSGSNEKLFF
TRBV6-5	TRBJ2-7	.	.	TGTGCCAGCTCGGAAAGCTCCTACGAGCAGTACTTC	CASSESSYEQYF
TRBV10-3	TRBJ2-5	TRBD1	.	TGTGCCATCAGTAAGGGGACAGCCAGGGAAGAGACCCAGTACTTC	CAISKGTAREETQYF
TRBV7-2	TRBJ2-5	.	.	TGTGCCAGCAGCTTATTAGCGATCGGCGGGGAGCAAGAGACCCAGTACTTC	CASSLLAIGGEQETQYF
TRBV9	TRBJ2-2	TRBD2	.	TGTGCCAGCAGCGCACTAGCGGGAGGAGGCGGGGAGCTGTTTTTT	CASSALAGGGGELFF
TRBV9	TRBJ2-7	TRBD1	.	TGTGCCAGCAGCCCAACGGACAGGGGCGTCTCCTACGAGCAGTACTTC	CASSPTDRGVSYEQYF
TRBV7-2	TRBJ1-5	.	.	TGTGCCAGCAGCTTATCGCTTGGAAATCAGCCCCAGCATTTT	CASSLSLGNQPQHF
TRBV19	TRBJ2-7	.	.	TGTGCCAGTCGAGTTGGCGGGGTGGGACCCTACGAGCAGTACTTC	CASRVGGVGPYEQYF
TRBV7-2	TRBJ1-2	.	few	TGTGCCAGCAGCTTAGACAGGACAATTCGGTATGGCTACACCTTC	CASSLDRTIRYGYTF
TRBV6-6	TRBJ2-7	.	.	TGTGCCAGCAGTTCACCGGGAACTAGCTCCTACGAGCAGTACTTC	CASSSPGTSSYEQYF
TRBV27	TRBJ2-1	.	.	TGTGCCAGCAGTCTACTCTATAAGGAGCAGTTCTTC	CASSLLYKEQFF
TRBV11-2	TRBJ2-2	.	.	TGTGCCAGCAGCTTTAATTACGCGAACACCGGGGAGCTGTTTTTT	CASSFNYANTGELFF
TRBV6-1	TRBJ2-7	TRBD2	.	TGTGCCAGCAGTGCCGGGACTAGCGGGAGAAAGTCGTGGTACGAGCAGTACTTC	CASSAGTSGRKSWYEQYF
TRBV6-5	TRBJ2-7	.	.	TGTGCCAGCAGTAGAGGGCGGGACTACGAGCAGTACTTC	CASSRGRDYEQYF
TRBV5-1	TRBJ2-3	.	.	TGCGCCAGCAGCTGGAGAGGGGCAGATACGCAGTATTTT	CASSWRGADTQYF
TRBV27	TRBJ1-4	.	.	TGTGCCAGCAGTCCCTCTTCAGGTGAAAAACTGTTTTTT	CASSPSSGEKLFF
TRBV28	TRBJ2-6	.	.	TGTGCCAGCAGACCCTCTGGGGCCAACGTCCTGACTTTC	CASRPSGANVLTF
TRBV5-1	TRBJ2-1	.	.	TGCGCCAGCAGCTGGACTTCGCATTCCTACAATGAGCAGTTCTTC	CASSWTSHSYNEQFF
TRBV19	TRBJ2-6	TRBD1	once	TGTGCCAGTAGTTCCTGGACAGGAGTGGATGGGGCCAACGTCCTGACTTTC	CASSSWTGVDGANVLTF
TRBV11-3	TRBJ2-1	TRBD1	.	TGTGCCAGCAGCCCGAGGACAGGTAACAATGAGCAGTTCTTC	CASSPRTGNNEQFF
TRBV9	TRBJ2-3	.	.	TGTGCCAGCAGCACACTAGGTGGTACGCAGTATTTT	CASSTLGGTQYF
TRBV28	TRBJ2-2	TRBD2	.	TGTGCCAGCAAGCTAGCGGGCCCCGGGGAGCTGTTTTTT	CASKLAGPGELFF
TRBV11-2	TRBJ2-2	.	.	TGTGCCAGCAGCTTAGGGGCGATAATCACGTCGAACACCGGGGAGCTGTTTTTT	CASSLGAIITSNTGELFF
TRBV7-7	TRBJ2-1	.	.	TGTGCCAGCAGCTCGGACGGCCTGCGGCAGTTCTTC	CASSSDGLRQFF
TRBV6-1	TRBJ2-1	.	.	TGTGCCAGCAGTGGAAGCAGGGGCGATGAGCAGTTCTTC	CASSGSRGDEQFF
TRBV6-5	TRBJ1-5	TRBD1	.	TGTGCCAGCAGTGAGACAGGGGTCGATCAGCCCCAGCATTTT	CASSETGVDQPQHF
TRBV5-1	TRBJ1-2	.	few	TGCGCCAGCAGCTTTGGGGAGGGGACGTCGGGCTATGGCTACACCTTC	CASSFGEGTSGYGYTF
TRBV28	TRBJ1-2	.	.	TGTGCCAGCAGGAACGGACGCTATGGCTACACCTTC	CASRNGRYGYTF
TRBV7-7	TRBJ2-5	.	.	TGTGCTAGCAGCTTAAACAGCTTCAAAGAGACCCAGTACTTC	CASSLNSFKETQYF
TRBV28	TRBJ2-7	TRBD2	.	TGTGCCAGCAGTAAGGCGGGAGTATCCTACGAGCAGTACTTC	CASSKAGVSYEQYF
TRBV7-6	TRBJ1-2	.	.	TGTGCCAGCAGCCATGACGGATTTGGCTACACCTTC	CASSHDGFGYTF
TRBV19	TRBJ2-3	TRBD1	.	TGTGCCACCACTGACAGGGCAAGCACAGATACGCAGTATTTT	CATTDRASTDTQYF
TRBV6-4	TRBJ2-1	.	.	TGTGCCAGCAGTCCCCAGGGGTTAAGCTCCTACAATGAGCAGTTCTTC	CASSPQGLSSYNEQFF
TRBV5-1	TRBJ2-6	TRBD1	once	TGCGCCAGGCAAAATGGACAGGGGGCCGCGTTGGGGGCCAACGTCCTGACTTTC	CARQNGQGAALGANVLTF
TRBV19	TRBJ1-2	.	.	TGTGCCAGTAGTATTTACGGAGACTATGGCTACACCTTC	CASSIYGDYGYTF
TRBV2	TRBJ2-3	TRBD2	once	TGTGCCAGCAGTGAGTCACTAGCGGTGACAGATACGCAGTATTTT	CASSESLAVTDTQYF
TRBV5-1	TRBJ2-5	.	.	TGCGCCAGCAGCTTGAGGGGTAGCGGCCAAGAGACCCAGTACTTC	CASSLRGSGQETQYF